Reported below is one T cell receptor (beta chain). Germline loops: CDR1 LGHDT, CDR2 YNNKEL (reference sequence). The CDR3 is made up of 15 amino acids. V gave up 3 bases and J gave up 5 bases; unmatched junction bases: 7. The record originates from a study of blood T cell repertoires in COVID-19. Sequencing used immunoSEQ multiplex PCR; TCRdb keeps in-frame clones, though not all of them. The sample yields tens of thousands of clones, roughly 87% seen once. The rearrangement uses TRBV3-1 (or the pseudogene TRBV3-2) and TRBJ1-2; the match to TRBD1 covers 9 bases. The sequencing input was peripheral blood. This clonotype was obtained from a man in his 60s with COVID-19, enrolled during active disease. CDR3: CASSHGQGTSYGYTF. DNA for the CDR3: TGTGCCAGCAGCCACGGACAGGGGACCTCATATGGCTACACCTTC.